The next 5 T cell receptor beta chains were all read from a single sample in a study of blood T cell repertoires in COVID-19 (TCRdb year 2020). The receptor library was made with the immunoSEQ multiplex PCR assay. What TCRdb holds here is the immuneACCESS table cut down to in-frame rearrangements. Part of the clones is not present; checked against another copy, under half of the missing clones reflect an unresolved V gene, and the others are unexplained. Here the sample has approximately 180,000 clones; about 85% occur a single time. The top ten constitute approximately 9.8% of the sample. The specimen was peripheral blood. Every receptor here comes from a woman aged 80 or older with acute or convalescent COVID-19.

The chain recombines TRBV3-1 (or the pseudogene TRBV3-2) with TRBJ2-5; 10 positions agree with TRBD2. Germline values: CDR1 LGHDT, CDR2 YNNKEL (reference sequence). V lost 1 base and J lost 2; bases outside the gene matches: 4. The CDR3 is 16 residues long. CDR3 region: CASSQGGAGGQETQYF. The CDR3 DNA reads TGTGCCAGCAGCCAAGGAGGAGCGGGAGGGCAAGAGACCCAGTACTTC.

The chain is built from TRBV30 and TRBJ1-6; D is uncertain. The CDR3 is 12 amino acids. Trimming took off 2 bases at V and 10 bases at J, with 9 bases between the two ends. CDR1 and CDR2 from the germline V gene are GTSNPN and SVGIG (reference sequence). DNA of the CDR3: TGTGCCTGGAGTAATGGGCCCTCACCCCTCCACTTT. Protein product: CAWSNGPSPLHF.

The V gene is TRBV5-1, the J gene TRBJ1-1; possibly TRBD1 for D (5 bases). The length of the CDR3 is 14 residues. The V and J ends lost 0 bases and 1 base respectively, with 7 bases between them. CDR1 and CDR2 (germline): SGHRS, YFSETQ. As DNA, the CDR3 is TGCGCCAGCAGCTTGGGCAGGGAGAACACTGAAGCTTTCTTT. Its protein product is CASSLGRENTEAFF.

This clone showed up just a few times. V and J are TRBV7-2 and TRBJ1-5; TRBD1 is a possible D gene (6 bases). The CDR3 has 14 amino acids. V shed 7 bases and J shed 5 bases, with 15 bases lying between them. Per the germline V gene, CDR1 is SGHTA and CDR2 is FQGNSA. CDR3 nucleotide sequence: TGTGCCAGCACCTCGGACGGGGGGCATCAGCCCCAGCATTTT. As protein: CASTSDGGHQPQHF.

The chain recombines TRBV5-1 with TRBJ1-1; D not resolved. This CDR3 is 14 amino acids long. V was shortened by 2 bases and J by 0 bases, with 8 bases between the two germline ends. The germline CDR1 and CDR2 sequences are SGHRS and YFSETQ. The CDR3 sequence is CASSLSAMNTEAFF. DNA for the CDR3: TGCGCCAGCAGCTTAAGCGCGATGAACACTGAAGCTTTCTTT.